This T cell receptor beta chain originates from a study of identical twins. About this clonotype itself: What it binds is not known.

Trimming shortened V by 6 bases and J by 0 bases, and 14 bases separated the two germline ends. This CDR3 has 15 residues. Looked up from germline, CDR1 is SGHDT and CDR2 is YYEEEE. Study-wide findings and caveats: Monozygotic twin pairs showed more out-of-frame TCR alpha sharing than models estimated. Cord blood beta clonotypes present at high abundance carried fewer insertions; no such pattern appeared in memory repertoires. Rather than following the same donors, the conclusions depended on cross-sectional statistical analysis. Researchers reported excess low generation probability among twin-shared out-of-frame alpha sequences.

TCRdb re-analysed the 5' RACE reads in MiXCR, keeping a single row per CDR3 protein. The data contain around 340,000 distinct CDR3 sequences, 9% to 15% of them singletons. This sample also appeared in a second study, on yellow fever vaccine responses in identical twins.

The sample consisted of CD8+ T cells sorted from blood. The chain has TRBV5-6 and TRBJ2-3; tentative D call: TRBD1 (5 bases). The TCR originated in a woman aged 18-29 years in good health. CDR3 residues: CASTIKTASTDTQYF. The CDR3 coding sequence is TGTGCCAGCACCATAAAGACAGCTAGCACAGATACGCAGTATTTT.